This TCR beta chain comes out of a study of shared clonotypes between healthy human individuals. Whole-study results and caveats: Rarefaction curves obtained for sorted subsets showed sequencing incomplete despite large depth. Sharing across four donors was highest in naive CD4 (around 5%) and lowest in memory CD8 (0.4%).

The CDR3 sequence is 13 residues long. Trimming took off 0 bases at V and 7 bases at J, with 8 bases between the two ends. Germline V gene lookup returns CDR1 LGHNA and CDR2 YSLEER. Sequencing used immunoSEQ multiplex PCR; TCRdb keeps in-frame clones, though not all of them. Among some 2,500,000 clones listed, around 90% were seen once. Division of CD4+ cells produced a CD45RA+ naive subset and a CD45RA-negative memory subset. Note on this clone: Its target is not known.

The chain recombines TRBV4-3 with TRBJ2-3, with D possibly being TRBD1 (6 bases). This sequence was found in a man aged 18 to 30 in good health. Some clones in this sample may be carry-over from other donors' samples. Input material: naive CD4+ T cells from PBMCs. This sample's subset: CD45RA+ positively selected. CDR3 coding DNA: TGCGCCAGCAGCCAAGATCAGGGGTATACGCAGTATTTT. Amino acid sequence: CASSQDQGYTQYF.